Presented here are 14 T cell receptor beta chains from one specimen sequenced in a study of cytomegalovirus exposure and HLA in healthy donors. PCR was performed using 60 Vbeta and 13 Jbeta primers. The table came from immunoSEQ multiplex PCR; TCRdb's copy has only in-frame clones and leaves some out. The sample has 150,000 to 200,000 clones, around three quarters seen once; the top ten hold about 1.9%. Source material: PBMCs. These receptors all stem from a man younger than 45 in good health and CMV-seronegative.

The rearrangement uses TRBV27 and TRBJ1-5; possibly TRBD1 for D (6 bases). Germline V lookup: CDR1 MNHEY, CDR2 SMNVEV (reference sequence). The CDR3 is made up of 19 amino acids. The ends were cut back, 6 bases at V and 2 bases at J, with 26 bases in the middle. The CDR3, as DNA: TGTGCCAGCAGCGAGGGATTCGGACAGCCCCTTTGGGGCAATCAGCCCCAGCATTTT. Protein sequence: CASSEGFGQPLWGNQPQHF.

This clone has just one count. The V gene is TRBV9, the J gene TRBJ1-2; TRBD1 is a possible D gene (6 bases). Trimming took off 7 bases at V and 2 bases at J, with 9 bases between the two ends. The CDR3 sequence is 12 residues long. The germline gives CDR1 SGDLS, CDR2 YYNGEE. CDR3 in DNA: TGTGCCAGCGGGGGGGCGAACTATGGCTACACCTTC. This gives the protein CASGGANYGYTF.

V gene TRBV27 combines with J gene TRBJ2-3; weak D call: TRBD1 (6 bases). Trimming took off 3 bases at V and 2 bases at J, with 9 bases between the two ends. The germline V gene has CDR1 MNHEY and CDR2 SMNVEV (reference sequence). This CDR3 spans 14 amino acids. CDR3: CASSLHRDTDTQYF. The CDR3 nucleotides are TGTGCCAGCAGTTTGCACAGGGACACAGATACGCAGTATTTT.

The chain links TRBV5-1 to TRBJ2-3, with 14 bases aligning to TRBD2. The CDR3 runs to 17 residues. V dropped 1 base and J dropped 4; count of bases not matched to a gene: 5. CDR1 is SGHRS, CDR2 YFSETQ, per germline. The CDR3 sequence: CASSLSGTSGSPDTQYF. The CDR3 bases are TGCGCCAGCAGCTTGTCCGGGACTAGCGGGAGTCCAGATACGCAGTATTTT.

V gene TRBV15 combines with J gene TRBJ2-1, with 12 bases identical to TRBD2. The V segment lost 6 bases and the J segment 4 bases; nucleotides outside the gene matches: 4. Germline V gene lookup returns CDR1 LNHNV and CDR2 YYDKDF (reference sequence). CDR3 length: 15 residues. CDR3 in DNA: TGTGCCACCAGAACCGGACTAGCGGGGTACAATGAGCAGTTCTTC. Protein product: CATRTGLAGYNEQFF. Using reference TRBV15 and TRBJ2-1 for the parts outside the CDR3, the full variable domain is DAMVIQNPRYQVTQFGKPVTLSCSQTLNHNVMYWYQQKSSQAPKLLFHYYDKDFNNEADTPDNFQSRRPNTSFCFLDIRSPGLGDTAMYLCATRTGLAGYNEQFFGPGTRLTVL.

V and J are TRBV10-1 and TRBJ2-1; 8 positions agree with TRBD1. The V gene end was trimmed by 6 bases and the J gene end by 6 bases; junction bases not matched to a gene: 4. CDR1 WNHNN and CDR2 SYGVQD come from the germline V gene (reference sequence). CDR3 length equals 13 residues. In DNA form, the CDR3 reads TGCGCCAGCAGGGCTACAGGGGGCAATGAGCAGTTCTTC. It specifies CASRATGGNEQFF.

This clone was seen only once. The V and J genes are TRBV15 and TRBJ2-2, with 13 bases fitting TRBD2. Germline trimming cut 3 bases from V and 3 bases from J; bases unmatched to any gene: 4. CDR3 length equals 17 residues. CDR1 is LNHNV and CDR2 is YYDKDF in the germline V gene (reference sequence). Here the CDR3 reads CATSRGLAGTYTGELFF. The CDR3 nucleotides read TGTGCCACCAGCAGGGGACTAGCGGGGACTTACACCGGGGAGCTGTTTTTT.

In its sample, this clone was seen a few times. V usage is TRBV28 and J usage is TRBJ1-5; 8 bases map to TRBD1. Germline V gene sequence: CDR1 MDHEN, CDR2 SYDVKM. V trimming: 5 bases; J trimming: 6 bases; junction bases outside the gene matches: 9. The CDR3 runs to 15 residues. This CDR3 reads CASSTSGGAGQPQHF. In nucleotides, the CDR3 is TGTGCCAGCAGTACCTCAGGGGGCGCCGGTCAGCCCCAGCATTTT. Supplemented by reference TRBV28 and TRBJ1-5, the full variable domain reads DVKVTQSSRYLVKRTGEKVFLECVQDMDHENMFWYRQDPGLGLRLIYFSYDVKMKEKGDIPEGYSVSREKKERFSLILESASTNQTSMYLCASSTSGGAGQPQHFGDGTRLSIL.

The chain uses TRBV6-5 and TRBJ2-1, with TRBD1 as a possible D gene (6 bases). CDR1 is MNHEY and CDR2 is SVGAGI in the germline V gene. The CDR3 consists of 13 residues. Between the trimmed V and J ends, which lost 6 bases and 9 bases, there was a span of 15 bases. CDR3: CASSRVGGAEQFF. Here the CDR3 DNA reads TGTGCCAGCAGCCGCGTTGGGGGCGCTGAGCAGTTCTTC.

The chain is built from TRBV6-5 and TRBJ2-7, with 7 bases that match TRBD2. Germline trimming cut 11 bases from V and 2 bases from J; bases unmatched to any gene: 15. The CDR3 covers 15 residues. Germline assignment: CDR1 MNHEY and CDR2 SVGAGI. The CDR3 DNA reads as TGTGCCGCGGGGGTTGGTTCGCCCTTCACCTACGAGCAGTACTTC. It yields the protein CAAGVGSPFTYEQYF.

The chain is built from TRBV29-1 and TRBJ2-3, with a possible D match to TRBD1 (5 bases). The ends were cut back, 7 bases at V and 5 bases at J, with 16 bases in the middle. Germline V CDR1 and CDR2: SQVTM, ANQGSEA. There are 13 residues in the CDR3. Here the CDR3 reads CSARLGRVDTQYF. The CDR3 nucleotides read TGCAGCGCCCGCCTCGGCAGGGTAGATACGCAGTATTTT.

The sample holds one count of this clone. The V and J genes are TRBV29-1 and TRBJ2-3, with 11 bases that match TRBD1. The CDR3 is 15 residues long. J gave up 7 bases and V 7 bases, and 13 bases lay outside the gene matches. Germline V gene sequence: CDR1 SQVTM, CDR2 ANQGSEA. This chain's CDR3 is CSAGPGTGGLNTQYF. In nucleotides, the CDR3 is TGCAGCGCTGGACCCGGGACAGGGGGATTGAATACGCAGTATTTT.

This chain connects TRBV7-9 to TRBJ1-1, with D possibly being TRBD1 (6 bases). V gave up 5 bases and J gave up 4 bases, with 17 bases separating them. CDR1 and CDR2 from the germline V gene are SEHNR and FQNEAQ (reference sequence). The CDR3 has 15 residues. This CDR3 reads CASSAKQGVSTEAFF. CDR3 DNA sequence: TGTGCCAGCAGCGCTAAACAGGGAGTGAGCACTGAAGCTTTCTTT.

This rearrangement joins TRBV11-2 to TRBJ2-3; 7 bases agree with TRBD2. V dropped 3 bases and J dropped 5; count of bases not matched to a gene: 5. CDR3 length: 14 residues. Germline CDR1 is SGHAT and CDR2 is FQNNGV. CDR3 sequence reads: CASSFRASGDTQYF. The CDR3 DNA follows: TGTGCCAGCAGCTTTCGGGCTAGCGGAGATACGCAGTATTTT.